This T cell receptor (beta chain) was recorded in a study of blood T cell repertoires in COVID-19. TCRdb's copy holds only in-frame clones and misses some; the assay was immunoSEQ multiplex PCR. The sample includes fewer than 200,000 clones, 70% to 85% of them seen just once. The CDR3 has 15 residues. The V and J ends lost 4 bases and 6 bases respectively, with 19 bases between them. Germline V gene data show CDR1 as SGHRS and CDR2 as YFSETQ. Input material: PBMCs or T cells enriched from blood (not recorded which). This chain connects TRBV5-1 to TRBJ1-1; tentatively, D is TRBD1 (6 bases). This receptor was identified in a man aged 45 to 65 who had recovered from COVID-19. The CDR3 reads CASSIREGVAAEAFF. As DNA, the CDR3 is TGCGCCAGCAGCATTAGGGAGGGGGTGGCGGCTGAAGCTTTCTTT.